This TCR beta chain was found in a study of cytomegalovirus exposure and HLA in healthy donors. PCR amplification relied on 60 Vbeta primers (plus 13 Jbeta primers). Assay used: immunoSEQ multiplex PCR; TCRdb lists only in-frame clones, some missing. This table holds about 92,000 clones, around 85% found once. Everyone who donated was a healthy bone marrow donor. The CDR3 covers 14 residues. Germline-derived CDR1 and CDR2 are ENHRY and SYGVKD. V was pared by 3 bases and J by 0 bases, with 8 bases between. The chain employs TRBV10-3 and TRBJ2-5, with no clear D. This TCR came from a girl aged 2 to 10 in good health and CMV-seropositive. The sequenced sample was PBMCs. The DNA for the CDR3 is TGTGCCATCAGTGACCCCCTGTACCAAGAGACCCAGTACTTC. As protein: CAISDPLYQETQYF.